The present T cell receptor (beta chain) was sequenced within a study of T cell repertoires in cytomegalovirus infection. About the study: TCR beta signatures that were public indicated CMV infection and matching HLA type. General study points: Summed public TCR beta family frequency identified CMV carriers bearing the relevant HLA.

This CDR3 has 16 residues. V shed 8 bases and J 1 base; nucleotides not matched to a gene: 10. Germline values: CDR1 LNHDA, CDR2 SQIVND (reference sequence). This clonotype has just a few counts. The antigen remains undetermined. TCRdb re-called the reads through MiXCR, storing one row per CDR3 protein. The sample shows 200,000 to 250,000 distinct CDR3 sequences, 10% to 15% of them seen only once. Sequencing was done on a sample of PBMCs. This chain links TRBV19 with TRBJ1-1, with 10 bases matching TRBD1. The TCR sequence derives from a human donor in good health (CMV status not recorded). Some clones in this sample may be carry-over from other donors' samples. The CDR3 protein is CASALETGGANTEAFF. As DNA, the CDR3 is TGTGCCAGTGCCTTGGAGACAGGGGGCGCGAACACTGAAGCTTTCTTT.